This T cell receptor beta chain originates from a study of beta chain features in type 1 diabetes. Study outcomes and limitations: Across all four CD4+ subsets, people with type 1 diabetes showed modestly shorter TCRB CDR3s.

As concerns this clone: Its matching antigen is unknown.

All of the isolated RNA was reverse transcribed, so expressed TCRB transcripts were sequenced. TCRdb's copy holds only in-frame clones and misses some; the assay was immunoSEQ multiplex PCR. The table lists some 660,000 clones, roughly an eighth of them singletons, with 0.035% to 0.045% in the top ten. The germline V and J ends were trimmed by 0 bases and 6 bases, with 9 bases remaining between them. The germline gives CDR1 GTSNPN, CDR2 SVGIG (reference sequence). The CDR3 is 13 residues long. This chain connects TRBV30 to TRBJ1-5, with a possible D match to TRBD1 (6 bases). Sequenced input: naive CD4+ T cells from blood. This clonotype originated in a man between 18 and 29 years old with type 1 diabetes. The chain's CDR3 is CAWSVQGFQPQHF. The CDR3 region has the DNA TGTGCCTGGAGTGTCCAGGGGTTTCAGCCCCAGCATTTT.